The 3 T cell receptor beta chains listed next were all sequenced from one sample in a study of cytomegalovirus exposure and HLA in healthy donors. PCR employed 60 Vbeta and 13 Jbeta primers. Assay: immunoSEQ multiplex PCR; the TCRdb copy retains only in-frame clones and omits some. Of roughly 100,000 clones listed, around three quarters are singletons. The sequenced sample was PBMCs. The receptors here all came from a man between 35 and 55 years old in good health and CMV-seronegative.

This clone was counted between two and nine times. The V and J genes are TRBV6-6 and TRBJ2-5; 7 nucleotides match TRBD1. J was trimmed by 4 bases and V by 1 base; bases with no gene match: 9. Germline CDR1 and CDR2: MNHNY and SVGAGI (reference sequence). The CDR3 is 16 residues long. CDR3: CASSYYYRGSRETQYF. CDR3 DNA: TGTGCCAGCAGTTACTACTACAGGGGATCGCGAGAGACCCAGTACTTC.

This clone was seen only a few times. This chain uses TRBV11-2 with TRBJ2-7, with D tentatively TRBD1 (6 bases). The germline V gene encodes CDR1 SGHAT and CDR2 FQNNGV. Trimming left V 3 bases short and J 7 bases short, with 16 bases between. CDR3 length: 14 residues. CDR3 nucleotides: TGTGCCAGCAGCTTGGAGGCAGGGGCAGGAGAGCAGTACTTC. Amino acids: CASSLEAGAGEQYF.

This chain uses TRBV7-2 with TRBJ1-5; 8 positions match TRBD1. The CDR3 is made up of 16 amino acids. The V and J ends lost 0 bases and 2 bases, in that order; junction bases with no gene match: 3. The germline CDR1 and CDR2 sequences are SGHTA and FQGNSA. The CDR3 DNA follows: TGTGCCAGCAGCTTAGCCTGGACAGGGCGCAATCAGCCCCAGCATTTT. Translation gives CASSLAWTGRNQPQHF.